A single sample is the source of the 9 T cell receptor beta chains below, sequenced in a study of cytomegalovirus exposure and HLA in healthy donors. TCRdb's copy holds only in-frame clones and misses some; the assay was immunoSEQ multiplex PCR. The sample includes some 69,000 clones, over 95% of them seen just once. The source material was PBMCs. All receptors derive from a man in his late teens or twenties in good health and CMV-seronegative.

The CDR3 sequence is CASSLASGGLNNEQFF. The DNA for the CDR3 is TGTGCCAGCAGTCTAGCGTCAGGGGGGCTCAACAATGAGCAGTTCTTC. The chain recombines TRBV28 with TRBJ2-1, with D possibly matching TRBD1 (7 bases). V was cut by 5 bases and J by 5 bases, with 19 bases left in between. Germline CDR1 reads MDHEN; CDR2 reads SYDVKM. CDR3 length equals 16 residues.

The chain is built from TRBV5-5 and TRBJ2-7; possibly TRBD2 for D (6 bases). V dropped 0 bases and J dropped 7 bases, with 23 bases sitting between them. The CDR3 contains 17 residues. Germline-derived CDR1 and CDR2 are SGHKS and YYEKEE (reference sequence). Here the CDR3 DNA reads TGTGCCAGCAGCTTGGTTCTCAGCACTAGCCTGGTGCGGGAGCAGTACTTC. Its protein product is CASSLVLSTSLVREQYF. The variable domain in full, with the rest retrieved from reference TRBV5-5 and TRBJ2-7, is DAGVTQSPTHLIKTRGQQVTLRCSPISGHKSVSWYQQVLGQGPQFIFQYYEKEERGRGNFPDRFSARQFPNYSSELNVNALLLGDSALYLCASSLVLSTSLVREQYFGPGTRLTVT.

This clone was seen more than once but under ten times. One end of the junction does not line up with germline, which may come from a read error. The V call is TRBV7-8, the J call TRBJ2-5; weak D call: TRBD2 (5 bases). Germline V gives CDR1 SGHVS, CDR2 FQNEAQ. The CDR3 spans 12 residues. The CDR3, as DNA: TGTGCCAGCAGTTTAGCGAGAGAGACCCAGTACTTC. This codes for CASSLARETQYF.

The rearrangement uses TRBV28 and TRBJ1-4, with 7 bases aligning to TRBD1. CDR1 is MDHEN and CDR2 is SYDVKM in the germline V gene. With V trimmed by 6 bases and J by 5 bases, 12 bases remained unmatched. This CDR3 comprises 16 residues. The CDR3 here is CASSRPPGQRNEKLFF. The CDR3, as DNA: TGTGCCAGCAGCCGTCCGCCGGGACAGAGAAATGAAAAACTGTTTTTT. The full variable domain, in which reference TRBV28 and TRBJ1-4 provide the parts outside the CDR3, is DVKVTQSSRYLVKRTGEKVFLECVQDMDHENMFWYRQDPGLGLRLIYFSYDVKMKEKGDIPEGYSVSREKKERFSLILESASTNQTSMYLCASSRPPGQRNEKLFFGSGTQLSVL.

V and J are TRBV7-6 and TRBJ2-7; possible D gene TRBD2, 5 bases. V was shortened by 4 bases and J by 0 bases, with 19 bases between the two germline ends. The CDR3 consists of 17 residues. CDR1 and CDR2 (germline): SGHVS, FNYEAQ. The CDR3 here is CASSSPRVGDASYEQYF. Written as DNA, the CDR3 is TGTGCCAGCAGCTCACCGAGGGTTGGGGATGCCTCCTACGAGCAGTACTTC.

This chain links TRBV11-2 with TRBJ2-7; 9 bases map to TRBD1. The trim removed 3 bases at V and 7 bases at J, leaving 7 bases unmatched. The CDR3 totals 14 residues. Germline-derived CDR1 and CDR2 are SGHAT and FQNNGV. This CDR3 reads CASSLAGTGREQYF. The CDR3, as DNA: TGTGCCAGCAGCTTGGCCGGGACAGGGAGAGAGCAGTACTTC.

The rearrangement joins TRBV28 to TRBJ2-3; 7 bases align to TRBD2. From germline, CDR1 is MDHEN and CDR2 SYDVKM. The CDR3 has 14 residues. V shed 2 bases, J shed 3 bases, and the junction held 2 bases outside the gene matches. The CDR3 DNA reads as TGTGCCAGCAGTTTAGGGGGGGGAACAGATACGCAGTATTTT. It encodes CASSLGGGTDTQYF.

The chain recombines TRBV6-5 with TRBJ1-2; TRBD1 might be the D (6 bases). V was shortened by 6 bases and J by 5 bases, with 16 bases between the two germline ends. Germline values: CDR1 MNHEY, CDR2 SVGAGI. The CDR3 runs 14 residues. The CDR3: CASSLDRRQYGYTF. In DNA, the CDR3 is TGTGCCAGCAGCCTCGACAGGCGGCAATATGGCTACACCTTC.

This chain uses TRBV30 with TRBJ2-3; 12 nucleotides agree with TRBD2. Germline loops: CDR1 GTSNPN, CDR2 SVGIG (reference sequence). The ends lost 3 bases at V and 4 bases at J; junction bases unmatched: 8. This CDR3 contains 16 residues. Here the CDR3 DNA reads TGTGCCTGGAGGCGACTAGCGGGAGATATTGCAGATACGCAGTATTTT. It translates to CAWRRLAGDIADTQYF.